The clone carrying this TCR beta chain came up a few times. This record belongs to a study of blood T cell repertoires in COVID-19. Study summary: Acute and convalescent COVID-19 samples came from the United States, Italy and Spain. Sample material is recorded as cDNA or gDNA derived from T cells, B-cell-depleted T cells, or PBMCs.

Original analysis: Reference gene primer amplification gave nucleated cell count estimates. Only in-frame clones appear in the TCRdb table, and some are missing; sequencing was by immunoSEQ multiplex PCR. The V and J calls and clone size were taken over from that table, and D and trimming were inferred from the DNA. Of about 210,000 clones in the sample, under 95% were seen once. Germline V gene sequence: CDR1 MRHNA, CDR2 SNTAGT. V lost 2 bases to trimming and J lost 1 base; unmatched junction nucleotides: 0. The CDR3 has 15 amino acids. The material sequenced was peripheral blood. This rearrangement joins TRBV6-4 to TRBJ2-3; TRBD1 matches 10 bases. This TCR derives from a man aged 30-40 years with acute or convalescent COVID-19. The CDR3 loop reads CASSDGTGGTDTQYF. CDR3 in DNA: TGTGCCAGCAGTGACGGGACAGGGGGCACAGATACGCAGTATTTT.